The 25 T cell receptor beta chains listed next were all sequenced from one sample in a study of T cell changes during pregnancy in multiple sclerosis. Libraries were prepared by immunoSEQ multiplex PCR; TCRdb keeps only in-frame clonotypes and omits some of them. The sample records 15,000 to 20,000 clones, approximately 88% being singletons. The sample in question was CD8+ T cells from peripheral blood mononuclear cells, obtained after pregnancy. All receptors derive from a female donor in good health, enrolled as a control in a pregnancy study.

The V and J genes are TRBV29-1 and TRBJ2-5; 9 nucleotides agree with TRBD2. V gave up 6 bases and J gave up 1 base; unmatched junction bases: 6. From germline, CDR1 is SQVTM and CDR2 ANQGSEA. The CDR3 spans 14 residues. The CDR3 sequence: CSVDGTSRQETQYF. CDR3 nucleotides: TGCAGCGTGGACGGGACTAGCCGCCAAGAGACCCAGTACTTC.

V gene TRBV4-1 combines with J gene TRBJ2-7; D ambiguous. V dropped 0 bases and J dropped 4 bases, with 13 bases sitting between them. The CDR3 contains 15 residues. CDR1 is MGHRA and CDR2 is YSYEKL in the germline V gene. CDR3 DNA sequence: TGCGCCAGCAGCCAAGATTTTAACAGAATGTACGAGCAGTACTTC. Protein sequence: CASSQDFNRMYEQYF.

The CDR3: CASSLYRVYEQYF. CDR3 nucleotides: TGTGCCAGCAGCTTGTACAGGGTCTACGAGCAGTACTTC. The chain recombines TRBV5-8 with TRBJ2-7, with D perhaps matching TRBD1 (6 bases). Germline CDR1 is SGHTS and CDR2 is YDEGEE. V shed 1 base and J shed 3 bases, with 8 bases lying between them. The CDR3 consists of 13 residues.

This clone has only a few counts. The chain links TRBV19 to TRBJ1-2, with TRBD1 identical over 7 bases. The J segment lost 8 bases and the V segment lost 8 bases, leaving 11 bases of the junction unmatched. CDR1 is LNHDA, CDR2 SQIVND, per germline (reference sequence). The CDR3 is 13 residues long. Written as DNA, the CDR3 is TGTGCCAGTTCACCCCCAGGGGGATTAGGCTACACCTTC. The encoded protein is CASSPPGGLGYTF.

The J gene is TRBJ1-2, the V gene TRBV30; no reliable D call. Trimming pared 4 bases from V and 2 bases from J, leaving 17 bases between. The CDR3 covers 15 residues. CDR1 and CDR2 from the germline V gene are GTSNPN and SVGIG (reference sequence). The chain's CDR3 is CAWTQLLMPNYGYTF. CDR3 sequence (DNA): TGTGCCTGGACCCAATTACTAATGCCCAACTATGGCTACACCTTC.

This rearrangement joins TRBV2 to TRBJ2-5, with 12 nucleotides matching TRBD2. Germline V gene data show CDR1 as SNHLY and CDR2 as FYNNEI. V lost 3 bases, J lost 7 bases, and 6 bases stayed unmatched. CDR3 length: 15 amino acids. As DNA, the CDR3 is TGTGCCAGCAGTGATACTAGCGGGGGGTCGGGGACCCAGTACTTC. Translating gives CASSDTSGGSGTQYF.

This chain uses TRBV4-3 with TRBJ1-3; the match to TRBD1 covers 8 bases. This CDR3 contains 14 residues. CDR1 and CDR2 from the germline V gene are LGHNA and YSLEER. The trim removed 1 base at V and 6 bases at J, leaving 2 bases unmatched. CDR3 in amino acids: CASSQVRGQNTIYF. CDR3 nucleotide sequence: TGCGCCAGCAGCCAAGTCAGGGGGCAAAACACCATATATTTT.

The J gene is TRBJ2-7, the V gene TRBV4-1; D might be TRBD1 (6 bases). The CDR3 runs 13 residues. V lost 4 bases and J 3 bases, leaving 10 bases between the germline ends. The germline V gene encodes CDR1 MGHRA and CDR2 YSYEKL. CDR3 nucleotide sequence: TGCGCCAGCAGCCCCGGACAGTTCTACGAGCAGTACTTC. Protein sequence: CASSPGQFYEQYF.

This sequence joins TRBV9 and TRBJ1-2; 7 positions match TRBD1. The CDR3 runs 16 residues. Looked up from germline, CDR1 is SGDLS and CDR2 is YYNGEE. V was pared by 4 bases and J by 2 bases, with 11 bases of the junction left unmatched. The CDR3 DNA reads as TGTGCCAGCAGCCCTGGGGACAGCCCCTTAAACTATGGCTACACCTTC. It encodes CASSPGDSPLNYGYTF.

The CDR3 region has the DNA TGTGCCAGCAGCACCCGAAACAGGGGGACGAGGACTGAAGCTTTCTTT. As protein: CASSTRNRGTRTEAFF. The J gene is TRBJ1-1, the V gene TRBV7-9; TRBD1 matches 8 bases. The germline gives CDR1 SEHNR, CDR2 FQNEAQ (reference sequence). The trim removed 5 bases at V and 5 bases at J, leaving 13 bases unmatched. This CDR3 region has 16 residues.

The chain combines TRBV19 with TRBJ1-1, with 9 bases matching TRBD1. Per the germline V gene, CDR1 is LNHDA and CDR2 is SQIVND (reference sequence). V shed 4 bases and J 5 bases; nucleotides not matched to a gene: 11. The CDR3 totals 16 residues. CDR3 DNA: TGTGCCAGTAGTAATTACGGGACAGGGAAGGTGACTGAAGCTTTCTTT. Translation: CASSNYGTGKVTEAFF.

CDR3 nucleotides: TGTGCCAGCAGCGAAAGGACACAGAGCTCCTACGAGCAGTACTTC. Protein product: CASSERTQSSYEQYF. The chain couples TRBV7-2 to TRBJ2-7; D might be TRBD1 (5 bases). Trimming left V 5 bases short and J 0 bases short, with 14 bases between. Germline V gene lookup returns CDR1 SGHTA and CDR2 FQGNSA. The CDR3 is 15 residues long.

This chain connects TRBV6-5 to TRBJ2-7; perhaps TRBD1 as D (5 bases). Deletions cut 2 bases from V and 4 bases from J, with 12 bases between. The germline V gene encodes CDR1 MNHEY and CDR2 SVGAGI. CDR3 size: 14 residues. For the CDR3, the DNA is TGTGCCAGCAGTTACGGCCAGGGTGGGTACGAGCAGTACTTC. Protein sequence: CASSYGQGGYEQYF.

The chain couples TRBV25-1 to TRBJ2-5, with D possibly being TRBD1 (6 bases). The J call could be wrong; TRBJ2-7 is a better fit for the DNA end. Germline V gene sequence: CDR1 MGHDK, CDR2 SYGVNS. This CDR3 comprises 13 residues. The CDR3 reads CASSVGGLYEQYF. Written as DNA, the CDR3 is TGTGCCAGCAGTGTAGGGGGTCTCTACGAGCAGTACTTC.

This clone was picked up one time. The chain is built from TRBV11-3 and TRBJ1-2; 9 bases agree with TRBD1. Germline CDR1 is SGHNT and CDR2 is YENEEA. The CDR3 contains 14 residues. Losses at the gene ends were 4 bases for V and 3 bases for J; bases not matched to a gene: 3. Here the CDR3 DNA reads TGTGCCAGCAGCTCCACAGGGGGCCACTATGGCTACACCTTC. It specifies CASSSTGGHYGYTF.

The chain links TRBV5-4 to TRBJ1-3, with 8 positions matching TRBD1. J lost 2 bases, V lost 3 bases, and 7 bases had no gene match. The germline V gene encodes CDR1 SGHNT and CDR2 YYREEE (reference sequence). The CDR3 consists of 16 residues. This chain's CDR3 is CASSSRGQGTGNTIYF. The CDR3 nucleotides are TGTGCCAGCAGCTCGAGAGGACAGGGAACTGGAAACACCATATATTTT.

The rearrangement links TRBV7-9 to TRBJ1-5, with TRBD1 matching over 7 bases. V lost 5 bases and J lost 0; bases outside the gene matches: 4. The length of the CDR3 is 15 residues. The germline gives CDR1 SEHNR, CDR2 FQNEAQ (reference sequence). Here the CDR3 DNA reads TGTGCCAGCAGCGCCCGGGACAGTAGCAATCAGCCCCAGCATTTT. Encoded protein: CASSARDSSNQPQHF.

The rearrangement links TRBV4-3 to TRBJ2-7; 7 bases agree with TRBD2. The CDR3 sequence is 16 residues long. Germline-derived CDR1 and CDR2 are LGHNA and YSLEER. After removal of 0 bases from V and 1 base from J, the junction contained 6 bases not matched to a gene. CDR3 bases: TGCGCCAGCAGCCAAGATTCTAGCGGAGATTCCTACGAGCAGTACTTC. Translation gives CASSQDSSGDSYEQYF.

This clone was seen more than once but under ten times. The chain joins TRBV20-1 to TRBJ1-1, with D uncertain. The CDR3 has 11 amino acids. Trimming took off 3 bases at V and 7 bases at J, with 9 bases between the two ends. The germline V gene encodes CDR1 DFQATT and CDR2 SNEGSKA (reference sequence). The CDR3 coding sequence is TGCAGTGCTAGTGATCCGGGTGAAGCTTTCTTT. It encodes CSASDPGEAFF.

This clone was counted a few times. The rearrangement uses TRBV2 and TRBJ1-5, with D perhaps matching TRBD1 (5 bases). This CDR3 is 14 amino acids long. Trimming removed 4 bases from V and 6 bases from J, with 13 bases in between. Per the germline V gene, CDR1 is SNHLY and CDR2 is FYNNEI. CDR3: CASSVQGSSQPQHF. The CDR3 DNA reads TGTGCCAGCAGTGTGCAGGGATCCTCTCAGCCCCAGCATTTT.

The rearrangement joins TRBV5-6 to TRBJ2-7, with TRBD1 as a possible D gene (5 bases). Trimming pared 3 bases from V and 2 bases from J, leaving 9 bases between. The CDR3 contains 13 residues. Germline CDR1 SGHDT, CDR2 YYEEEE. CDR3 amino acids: CASSSDRAYEQYF. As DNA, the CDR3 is TGTGCCAGCAGCTCTGACAGAGCCTACGAGCAGTACTTC. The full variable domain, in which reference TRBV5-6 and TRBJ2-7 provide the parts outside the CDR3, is DAGVTQSPTHLIKTRGQQVTLRCSPKSGHDTVSWYQQALGQGPQFIFQYYEEEERQRGNFPDRFSGHQFPNYSSELNVNALLLGDSALYLCASSSDRAYEQYFGPGTRLTVT.

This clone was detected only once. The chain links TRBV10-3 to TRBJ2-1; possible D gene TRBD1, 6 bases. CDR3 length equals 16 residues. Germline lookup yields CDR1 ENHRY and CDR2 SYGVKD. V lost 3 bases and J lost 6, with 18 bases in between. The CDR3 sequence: CAISDPGQGIGNEQFF. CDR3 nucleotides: TGTGCCATCAGTGATCCGGGTCAGGGGATTGGCAATGAGCAGTTCTTC.

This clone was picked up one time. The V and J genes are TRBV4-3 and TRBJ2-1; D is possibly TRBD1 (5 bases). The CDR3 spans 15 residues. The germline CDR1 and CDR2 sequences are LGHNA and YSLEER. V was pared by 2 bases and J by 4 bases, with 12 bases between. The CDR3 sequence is CASSQSYDRYNEQFF. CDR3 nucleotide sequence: TGCGCCAGCAGCCAAAGCTACGACAGATACAATGAGCAGTTCTTC.

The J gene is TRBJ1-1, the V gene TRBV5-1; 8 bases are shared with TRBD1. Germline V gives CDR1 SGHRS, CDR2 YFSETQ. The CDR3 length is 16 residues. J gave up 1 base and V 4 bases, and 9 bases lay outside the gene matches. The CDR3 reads CASSDGPDRANTEAFF. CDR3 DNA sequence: TGCGCCAGCAGCGACGGACCGGACAGGGCGAACACTGAAGCTTTCTTT.

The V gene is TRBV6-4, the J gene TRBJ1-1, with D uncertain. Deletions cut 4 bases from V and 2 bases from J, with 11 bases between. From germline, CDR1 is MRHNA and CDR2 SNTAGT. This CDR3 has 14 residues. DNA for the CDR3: TGTGCCAGCAGTGTTCACGGTTCCAACACTGAAGCTTTCTTT. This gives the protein CASSVHGSNTEAFF.